Included here is one T cell receptor beta chain sequence, with context. Patients of the Seattle cohort, enrolled during active infection, were followed longitudinally. This record belongs to a study of blood T cell repertoires in COVID-19. Study-level background: Samples came from the United States, Italy and Spain, spanning acute and convalescent COVID-19. Nucleic acid was either cDNA or gDNA, and it came from T cells, B-cell-depleted T cells, or PBMCs.

CDR1 SGHNT and CDR2 YENEEA come from the germline V gene. The CDR3 has 15 amino acids. Trimming stripped 5 bases from V and 1 base from J, with 13 bases between. Authors' data handling: Estimation of nucleated cell counts relied on the amplification of reference gene primers. Here immunoSEQ multiplex PCR was the method, and the copy in TCRdb shows in-frame clones only, minus some. V and J calls and clone size are given by that table; D and trimming were obtained from the DNA. The table includes approximately 290,000 clones, around 92% detected once. This chain uses TRBV11-3 with TRBJ2-3, with D tentatively TRBD2 (5 bases). Sequencing was done on a sample of peripheral blood. This clonotype was sampled from a woman aged 25 to 39 with COVID-19, enrolled during active disease. CDR3 sequence reads: CASSHPGSGTDTQYF. The DNA of the CDR3 is TGTGCCAGCAGCCACCCCGGTAGCGGCACAGATACGCAGTATTTT. The variable domain in full, with the rest retrieved from reference TRBV11-3 and TRBJ2-3, is EAGVVQSPRYKIIEKKQPVAFWCNPISGHNTLYWYLQNLGQGPELLIRYENEEAVDDSQLPKDRFSAERLKGVDSTLKIQPAELGDSAVYLCASSHPGSGTDTQYFGPGTRLTVL.